The 10 T cell receptor beta chains presented below share a single source sample, sequenced in a study of blood T cell repertoires in COVID-19. Sequencing used immunoSEQ multiplex PCR; TCRdb keeps in-frame clones, though not all of them. The profile shows some 220,000 clones, around 80% of them singletons. Sample: peripheral blood. The origin of the receptors is a human donor in a cohort sampled during active COVID-19.

The chain combines TRBV13 with TRBJ2-1; 7 positions agree with TRBD2. CDR3 length equals 17 residues. Germline V gene sequence: CDR1 PRHDT, CDR2 FYEKMQ (reference sequence). Trimming took 0 bases from V and 6 from J; bases not matched to a gene: 11. CDR3 loop: CASSLGASGNPSNEQFF. CDR3 in DNA: TGTGCCAGCAGCTTAGGCGCTAGCGGAAACCCCTCCAATGAGCAGTTCTTC.

V gene TRBV9 combines with J gene TRBJ2-3; D unresolved. The germline CDR1 and CDR2 sequences are SGDLS and YYNGEE. The CDR3 consists of 12 residues. V gave up 0 bases and J gave up 6 bases, with 5 bases separating them. The CDR3 DNA is TGTGCCAGCAGCGTAGTCGGGGATACGCAGTATTTT. It yields the protein CASSVVGDTQYF.

This clone was seen many times. The rearrangement links TRBV7-9 to TRBJ2-2, with a tentative D call TRBD1 (5 bases). In germline, CDR1 is SEHNR, CDR2 FQNEAQ (reference sequence). The CDR3 sequence is 14 residues long. The V end lost 11 bases, the J end lost 1 base, and 14 bases lay between the germline ends. The CDR3 loop is CASLRGQNTGELFF. The CDR3 DNA reads as TGTGCCTCCCTAAGGGGCCAGAACACCGGGGAGCTGTTTTTT.

This clone occurred a few times. The chain is built from TRBV29-1 and TRBJ2-3; TRBD1 might be the D (5 bases). Germline assignment: CDR1 SQVTM and CDR2 ANQGSEA. V was clipped by 4 bases and J by 0 bases, with 11 bases between them. The CDR3 length is 14 residues. In DNA, the CDR3 is TGCAGCGTTGCCGGACAATCGAGCACAGATACGCAGTATTTT. Translation gives CSVAGQSSTDTQYF.

The V and J genes are TRBV4-3 and TRBJ2-7; 9 bases agree with TRBD1. Germline V gene lookup returns CDR1 LGHNA and CDR2 YSLEER. V lost 1 base and J lost 3; bases outside the gene matches: 4. This CDR3 has 15 amino acids. The CDR3 sequence: CASSQGDRVRYEQYF. The CDR3 DNA sequence: TGCGCCAGCAGCCAAGGGGACAGGGTACGCTACGAGCAGTACTTC.

The gene calls are TRBV29-1 and TRBJ2-7, with TRBD1 matching 9 bases. The J segment lost 3 bases and the V segment lost 6 bases, leaving 6 bases of the junction unmatched. CDR3 size: 13 residues. Germline V gene sequence: CDR1 SQVTM, CDR2 ANQGSEA. The CDR3 DNA is TGCAGCGTCCCGGGACAGGGTCTCTACGAGCAGTACTTC. This gives the protein CSVPGQGLYEQYF.

The chain carries TRBV7-2 and TRBJ1-2; D gene unclear. The CDR3 is 14 amino acids. Germline assignment: CDR1 SGHTA and CDR2 FQGNSA. Trimming cost V 0 bases and J 4 bases, with 9 bases left between them. The CDR3 reads CASSLAPGGYGYTF. Here the CDR3 DNA reads TGTGCCAGCAGCTTAGCCCCGGGAGGCTATGGCTACACCTTC.

The V and J genes are TRBV7-9 and TRBJ2-7; perhaps TRBD2 as D (6 bases). The CDR3 has 13 residues. From germline, CDR1 is SEHNR and CDR2 FQNEAQ (reference sequence). V was pared by 3 bases and J by 3 bases, with 9 bases between. Here the CDR3 reads CASSLGGVYEQYF. In nucleotides, the CDR3 is TGTGCCAGCAGCTTGGGCGGGGTCTACGAGCAGTACTTC. The variable domain in full, with the rest retrieved from reference TRBV7-9 and TRBJ2-7, is DTGVSQNPRHKITKRGQNVTFRCDPISEHNRLYWYRQTLGQGPEFLTYFQNEAQLEKSRLLSDRFSAERPKGSFSTLEIQRTEQGDSAMYLCASSLGGVYEQYFGPGTRLTVT.

J is TRBJ2-1 and V is TRBV29-1; 11 bases line up with TRBD2. The CDR3 runs 12 residues. J was trimmed by 7 bases and V by 5 bases; bases with no gene match: 1. The germline gives CDR1 SQVTM, CDR2 ANQGSEA. DNA of the CDR3: TGCAGCGTTTGGACTAGCGGGAATGAGCAGTTCTTC. This codes for CSVWTSGNEQFF.

The gene calls are TRBV6-5 and TRBJ1-1; 9 positions match TRBD1. CDR1 and CDR2 from the germline V gene are MNHEY and SVGAGI. The CDR3 has 13 amino acids. V was clipped by 6 bases and J by 5 bases; unmatched bases: 4. CDR3 coding DNA: TGTGCCAGCAGGCGACAGGGGGGGACTGAAGCTTTCTTT. This encodes CASRRQGGTEAFF.